These T cell receptor beta chains were read from a single sample in a study of T cells in Graves' hyperthyroidism and ophthalmopathy. TCRdb used MiXCR to reprocess the multiplex PCR reads, holding one entry per CDR3 protein. The sample comprises fewer than 750,000 distinct CDR3 sequences, around 42% of which are singletons, and around 7.7% rests with the top ten. Sequences were obtained from peripheral blood or thyroid tissue (not recorded which). The source of these receptors is a woman younger than 35 with Graves' hyperthyroidism. CDR3s include the opening cysteine and the closing phenylalanine or tryptophan. Fields, in order: D gene, V gene, clone size, J gene, CDR3 protein, CDR3 DNA. The D gene is left open where the match is weak. Only part of the rows carry a size: once, few, many, or a class if the clone is expanded.

d_call: .
v_call: TRBV7-9
clone_size: .
j_call: TRBJ1-6
cdr3_aa: CASRQENSPLHF
cdr3_nt: TGTGCCAGCCGACAGGAGAATTCACCCCTCCACTTT

d_call: .
v_call: TRBV29-1
clone_size: .
j_call: TRBJ1-1
cdr3_aa: CICSAPQGVTNTEAFF
cdr3_nt: .

d_call: .
v_call: TRBV27
clone_size: few
j_call: TRBJ1-4
cdr3_aa: CASSLAQGVNEKLFF
cdr3_nt: TGTGCCAGCAGTCTGGCGCAGGGAGTTAATGAAAAACTGTTTTTT

d_call: .
v_call: TRBV28
clone_size: many
j_call: TRBJ2-7
cdr3_aa: CAIHGRSTYEQYF
cdr3_nt: TGTGCCATCCACGGACGGAGTACCTACGAGCAGTACTTC

d_call: .
v_call: TRBV7-9
clone_size: .
j_call: TRBJ1-5
cdr3_aa: CASSWRGNQPQHF
cdr3_nt: TGTGCCAGCAGCTGGAGGGGCAATCAGCCCCAGCATTTT

d_call: .
v_call: TRBV2
clone_size: many
j_call: TRBJ1-1
cdr3_aa: CASSVRTANTEAFF
cdr3_nt: TGTGCCAGCAGTGTTCGTACAGCGAACACTGAAGCTTTCTTT

d_call: .
v_call: TRBV9
clone_size: .
j_call: TRBJ1-5
cdr3_aa: CASGGGELNQPQHF
cdr3_nt: TGTGCCAGCGGGGGTGGGGAGCTCAATCAGCCCCAGCATTTT

d_call: .
v_call: TRBV2
clone_size: .
j_call: TRBJ2-7
cdr3_aa: CASNILSWGGQYF
cdr3_nt: TGTGCCAGCAATATCTTATCCTGGGGCGGGCAGTACTTC

d_call: .
v_call: TRBV10-3
clone_size: .
j_call: TRBJ2-2
cdr3_aa: CAISETGWDTGELFF
cdr3_nt: TGTGCCATCAGTGAGACAGGCTGGGACACCGGGGAGCTGTTTTTT

d_call: .
v_call: TRBV6-2/TRBV6-3
clone_size: .
j_call: TRBJ2-7
cdr3_aa: CASSFLLEQYF
cdr3_nt: TGTGCCAGCAGCTTCCTTTTGGAGCAGTACTTC

d_call: .
v_call: TRBV7-2
clone_size: few
j_call: TRBJ1-1
cdr3_aa: CASSQLLGTEAFF
cdr3_nt: TGTGCCAGCAGCCAATTGTTGGGGACTGAAGCTTTCTTT

d_call: .
v_call: TRBV24-1
clone_size: .
j_call: TRBJ1-5
cdr3_aa: CATSDPWGTSDNEPQHF
cdr3_nt: TGTGCCACCAGTGATCCATGGGGGACTAGCGACAATGAGCCCCAGCATTTT

d_call: TRBD1
v_call: TRBV27
clone_size: .
j_call: TRBJ2-5
cdr3_aa: CASSSRQGKETQYF
cdr3_nt: TGTGCCAGCAGTTCTAGACAGGGGAAAGAGACCCAGTACTTC

d_call: .
v_call: TRBV20-1
clone_size: once
j_call: TRBJ2-1
cdr3_aa: CSAAAGRNEQFF
cdr3_nt: TGCAGTGCCGCGGCAGGGAGAAACGAGCAGTTCTTC

d_call: TRBD1
v_call: TRBV19
clone_size: many
j_call: TRBJ2-5
cdr3_aa: CASRQYRTGSETQYF
cdr3_nt: TGTGCCAGTCGCCAATATCGGACAGGGTCAGAGACCCAGTACTTC

d_call: TRBD2
v_call: TRBV9
clone_size: few
j_call: TRBJ2-2
cdr3_aa: CASSLVAGDTGELFF
cdr3_nt: TGTGCCAGCAGTTTGGTCGCGGGAGACACCGGGGAGCTGTTTTTT

d_call: .
v_call: TRBV7-6
clone_size: .
j_call: TRBJ2-7
cdr3_aa: CASHGDPAYEQYF
cdr3_nt: TGTGCCAGCCACGGGGACCCCGCCTACGAGCAGTACTTC

d_call: .
v_call: TRBV5-6
clone_size: many
j_call: TRBJ1-2
cdr3_aa: CASSFRENYGYTF
cdr3_nt: TGTGCCAGCAGCTTTCGGGAGAACTATGGCTACACCTTC

d_call: TRBD2
v_call: TRBV4-1
clone_size: .
j_call: TRBJ2-7
cdr3_aa: CASSHLTSGSTYEQYF
cdr3_nt: TGCGCCAGCAGCCATTTGACTAGCGGGTCAACCTACGAGCAGTACTTC

d_call: .
v_call: TRBV3-1
clone_size: .
j_call: TRBJ2-5
cdr3_aa: CASSQDLDETQYF
cdr3_nt: TGTGCCAGCAGCCAAGATCTTGATGAGACCCAGTACTTC

d_call: .
v_call: TRBV7-9
clone_size: .
j_call: TRBJ1-1
cdr3_aa: CASSLVYGGVPEAFF
cdr3_nt: TGTGCCAGCAGCTTAGTTTATGGTGGAGTCCCTGAAGCTTTCTTT

d_call: .
v_call: TRBV12-5
clone_size: many
j_call: TRBJ1-1
cdr3_aa: CASDLGTSQAFF
cdr3_nt: TGTGCTAGTGATTTGGGGACTTCGCAAGCTTTCTTT

d_call: .
v_call: TRBV7-6
clone_size: many
j_call: TRBJ2-5
cdr3_aa: CASSLQMGRIQETQYF
cdr3_nt: TGTGCCAGCAGCCTTCAAATGGGACGGATCCAAGAGACCCAGTACTTC

d_call: .
v_call: TRBV24-1
clone_size: many
j_call: TRBJ2-5
cdr3_aa: CATSDLDTDQETQYF
cdr3_nt: TGTGCCACCAGTGATTTAGACACGGACCAAGAGACCCAGTACTTC

d_call: .
v_call: TRBV2
clone_size: .
j_call: TRBJ2-2
cdr3_aa: CASSQGWAGELFF
cdr3_nt: TGTGCCAGCAGTCAGGGGTGGGCCGGGGAGCTGTTTTTT

d_call: .
v_call: TRBV10-3
clone_size: many
j_call: TRBJ1-6
cdr3_aa: CAIGSGNSPLHF
cdr3_nt: TGTGCCATTGGGTCTGGGAATTCACCCCTCCACTTT

d_call: TRBD2
v_call: TRBV27
clone_size: .
j_call: TRBJ2-5
cdr3_aa: CASRVRGLAGVGGETQYF
cdr3_nt: TGTGCCAGCAGAGTCCGGGGACTAGCGGGAGTCGGGGGGGAGACCCAGTACTTC

d_call: .
v_call: TRBV4-2
clone_size: many
j_call: TRBJ1-5
cdr3_aa: CASSQARPAGEPQHF
cdr3_nt: TGTGCCAGCAGCCAAGCGAGGCCAGCCGGGGAGCCCCAGCATTTT

d_call: .
v_call: TRBV11-2
clone_size: many
j_call: TRBJ1-2
cdr3_aa: CASSLAFRAPGGYTF
cdr3_nt: TGTGCCAGCAGCTTAGCCTTCCGGGCCCCGGGGGGCTACACCTTC

d_call: TRBD1
v_call: TRBV10-3
clone_size: .
j_call: TRBJ1-1
cdr3_aa: CAIKGQGVSTEAFF
cdr3_nt: TGTGCCATCAAGGGACAGGGGGTGAGCACTGAAGCTTTCTTT

d_call: .
v_call: TRBV7-9
clone_size: .
j_call: TRBJ1-4
cdr3_aa: CASSQNGGSEKLFF
cdr3_nt: TGTGCCAGCAGCCAGAACGGGGGCTCGGAAAAACTGTTTTTT

d_call: .
v_call: TRBV20-1
clone_size: .
j_call: TRBJ1-2
cdr3_aa: CSARGETSGNNYGYTF
cdr3_nt: TGCAGTGCTAGAGGCGAAACTAGCGGGAATAACTATGGCTACACCTTC

d_call: TRBD2
v_call: TRBV5-1
clone_size: .
j_call: TRBJ2-7
cdr3_aa: CASSRGLAVFYEQYF
cdr3_nt: TGCGCCAGCAGCAGGGGACTAGCGGTCTTTTACGAGCAGTACTTC

d_call: .
v_call: TRBV5-1
clone_size: many
j_call: TRBJ2-7
cdr3_aa: CASSLVGVGEQYF
cdr3_nt: TGCGCCAGCAGCTTAGTAGGGGTGGGCGAGCAGTACTTC

d_call: .
v_call: TRBV5-1
clone_size: many
j_call: TRBJ2-3
cdr3_aa: CASSLLGGTDTQYF
cdr3_nt: TGTGCCAGCAGCTTGTTGGGTGGCACAGATACGCAGTATTTT

d_call: TRBD2
v_call: TRBV5-1
clone_size: many
j_call: TRBJ2-7
cdr3_aa: CASSLTPGLAGLSYEQYF
cdr3_nt: TGCGCCAGCAGCTTGACGCCCGGACTAGCGGGTCTCTCCTACGAGCAGTACTTC

d_call: TRBD1
v_call: TRBV19
clone_size: .
j_call: TRBJ2-2
cdr3_aa: CASSTRDRGTGELFF
cdr3_nt: TGTGCCAGTAGTACGAGGGACAGGGGAACCGGGGAGCTGTTTTTT

d_call: .
v_call: TRBV6-2/TRBV6-3
clone_size: many
j_call: TRBJ2-2
cdr3_aa: CASSYQGQGPTGELFF
cdr3_nt: TGTGCCAGCAGTTACCAAGGACAAGGACCCACCGGGGAGCTGTTTTTT

d_call: TRBD1
v_call: TRBV4-1
clone_size: many
j_call: TRBJ1-2
cdr3_aa: CASSRQGNYGYTF
cdr3_nt: TGTGCCAGCAGCCGACAGGGGAACTATGGCTACACCTTC

d_call: TRBD1
v_call: TRBV27
clone_size: many
j_call: TRBJ2-7
cdr3_aa: CASSDREEQYF
cdr3_nt: TGTGCCAGCAGTGACAGGGAGGAGCAGTACTTC

d_call: TRBD1
v_call: TRBV12-3/TRBV12-4
clone_size: few
j_call: TRBJ2-3
cdr3_aa: CASSLGQVSTDTQYF
cdr3_nt: TGTGCCAGCAGCCTCGGACAGGTCAGCACAGATACGCAGTATTTT

d_call: TRBD1
v_call: TRBV5-5
clone_size: .
j_call: TRBJ2-7
cdr3_aa: CASSWLGQGLYEQYF
cdr3_nt: TGTGCCAGCAGCTGGTTGGGACAGGGTTTGTACGAGCAGTACTTC

d_call: .
v_call: TRBV7-9
clone_size: few
j_call: TRBJ1-4
cdr3_aa: CASSFQGEEKLFF
cdr3_nt: TGTGCCAGCAGCTTTCAGGGTGAGGAAAAACTGTTTTTT